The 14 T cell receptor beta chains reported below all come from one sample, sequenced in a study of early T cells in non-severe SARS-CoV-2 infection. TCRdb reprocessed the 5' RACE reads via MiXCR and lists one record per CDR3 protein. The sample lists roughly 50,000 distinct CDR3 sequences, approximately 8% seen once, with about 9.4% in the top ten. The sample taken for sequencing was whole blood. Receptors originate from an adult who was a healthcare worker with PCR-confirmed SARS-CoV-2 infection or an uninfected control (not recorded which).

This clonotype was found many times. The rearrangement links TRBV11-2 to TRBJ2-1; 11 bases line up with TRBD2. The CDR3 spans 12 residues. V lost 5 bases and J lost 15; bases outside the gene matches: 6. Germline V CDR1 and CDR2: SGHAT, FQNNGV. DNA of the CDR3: TGTGCCAGCAGCCCGACTAGCGGGATAGGGTTCTTC. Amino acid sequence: CASSPTSGIGFF.

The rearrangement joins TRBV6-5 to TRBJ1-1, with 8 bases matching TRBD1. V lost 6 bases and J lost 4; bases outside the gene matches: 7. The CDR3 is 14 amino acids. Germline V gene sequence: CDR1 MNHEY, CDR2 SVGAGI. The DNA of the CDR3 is TGTGCCAGCAGACCTGAGACAGGGGCCACTGAAGCTTTCTTT. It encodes CASRPETGATEAFF.

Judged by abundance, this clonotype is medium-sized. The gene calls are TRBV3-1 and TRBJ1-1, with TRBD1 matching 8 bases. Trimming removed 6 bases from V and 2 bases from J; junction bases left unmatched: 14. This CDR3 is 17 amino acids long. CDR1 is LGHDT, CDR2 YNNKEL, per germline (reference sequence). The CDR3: CASRDRGRGRVNTEAFF. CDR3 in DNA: TGTGCCAGCAGAGACAGGGGTAGAGGTAGAGTCAACACTGAAGCTTTCTTT. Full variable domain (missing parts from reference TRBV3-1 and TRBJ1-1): DTAVSQTPKYLVTQMGNDKSIKCEQNLGHDTMYWYKQDSKKFLKIMFSYNNKELIINETVPNRFSPKSPDKAHLNLHINSLELGDSAVYFCASRDRGRGRVNTEAFFGQGTRLTVV.

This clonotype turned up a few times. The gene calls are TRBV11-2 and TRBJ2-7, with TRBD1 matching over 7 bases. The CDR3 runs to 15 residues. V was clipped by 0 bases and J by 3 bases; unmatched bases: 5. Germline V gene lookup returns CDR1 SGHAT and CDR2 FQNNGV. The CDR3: CASSLEDRTLYEQYF. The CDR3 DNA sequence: TGTGCCAGCAGCTTAGAGGACAGGACCCTCTACGAGCAGTACTTC.

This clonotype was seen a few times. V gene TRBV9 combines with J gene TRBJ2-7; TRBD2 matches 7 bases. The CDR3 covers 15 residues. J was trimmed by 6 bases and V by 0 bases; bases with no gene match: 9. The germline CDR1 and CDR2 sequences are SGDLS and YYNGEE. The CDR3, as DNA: TGTGCCAGCAGCGTAGCGGGGGGAGTCCGCGGCGAGCAGTACTTC. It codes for CASSVAGGVRGEQYF.

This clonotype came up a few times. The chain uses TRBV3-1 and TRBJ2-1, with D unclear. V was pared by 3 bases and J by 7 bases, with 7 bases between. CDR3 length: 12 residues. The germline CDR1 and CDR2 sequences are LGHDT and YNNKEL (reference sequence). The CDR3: CASSHTENEQFF. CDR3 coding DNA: TGTGCCAGCAGCCACACGGAGAATGAGCAGTTCTTC.

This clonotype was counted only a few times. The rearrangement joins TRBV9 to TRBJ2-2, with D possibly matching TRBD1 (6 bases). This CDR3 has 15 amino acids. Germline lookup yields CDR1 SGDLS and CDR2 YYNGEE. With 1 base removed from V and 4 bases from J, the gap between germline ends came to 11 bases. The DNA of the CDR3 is TGTGCCAGCAGCGTATCCGGACAGTTCACCGGGGAGCTGTTTTTT. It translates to CASSVSGQFTGELFF.

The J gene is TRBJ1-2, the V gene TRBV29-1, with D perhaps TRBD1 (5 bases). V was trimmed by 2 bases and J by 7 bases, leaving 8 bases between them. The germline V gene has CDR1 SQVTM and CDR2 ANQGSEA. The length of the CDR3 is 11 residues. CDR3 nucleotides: TGCAGCGTTGAACTCAGGGCTGGCTACACCTTC. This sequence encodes CSVELRAGYTF. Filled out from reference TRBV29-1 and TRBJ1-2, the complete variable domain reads SAVISQKPSRDICQRGTSLTIQCQVDSQVTMMFWYRQQPGQSLTLIATANQGSEATYESGFVIDKFPISRPNLTFSTLTVSNMSPEDSSIYLCSVELRAGYTFGSGTRLTVV.

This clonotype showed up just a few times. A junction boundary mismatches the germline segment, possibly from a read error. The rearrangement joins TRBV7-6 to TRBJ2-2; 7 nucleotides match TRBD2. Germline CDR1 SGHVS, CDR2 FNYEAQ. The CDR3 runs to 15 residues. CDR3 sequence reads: CASSLGLANTWELFF. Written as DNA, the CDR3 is TGTGCCAGCAGCTTAGGACTAGCAAACACCTGGGAGCTGTTTTTT.

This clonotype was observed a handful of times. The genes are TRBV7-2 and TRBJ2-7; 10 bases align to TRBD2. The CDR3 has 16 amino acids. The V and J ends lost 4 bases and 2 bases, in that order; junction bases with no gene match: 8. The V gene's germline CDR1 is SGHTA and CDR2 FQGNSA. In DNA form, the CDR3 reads TGTGCCAGCAGCTCCGGACTAGCGGCAAGAACCTACGAGCAGTACTTC. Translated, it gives CASSSGLAARTYEQYF.

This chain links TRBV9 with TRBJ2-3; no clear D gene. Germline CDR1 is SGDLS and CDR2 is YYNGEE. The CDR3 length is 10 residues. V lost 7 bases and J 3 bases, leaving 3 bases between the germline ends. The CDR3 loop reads CASGTDTQYF. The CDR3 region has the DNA TGTGCCAGCGGAACAGATACGCAGTATTTT. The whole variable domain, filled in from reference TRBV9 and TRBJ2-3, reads DSGVTQTPKHLITATGQRVTLRCSPRSGDLSVYWYQQSLDQGLQFLIQYYNGEERAKGNILERFSAQQFPDLHSELNLSSLELGDSALYFCASGTDTQYFGPGTRLTVL.

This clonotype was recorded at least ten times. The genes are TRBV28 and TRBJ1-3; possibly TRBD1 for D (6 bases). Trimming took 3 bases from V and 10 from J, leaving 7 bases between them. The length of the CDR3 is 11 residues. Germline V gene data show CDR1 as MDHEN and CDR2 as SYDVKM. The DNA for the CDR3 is TGTGCCAGCAGTTTGGACAGAACCATATATTTT. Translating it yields CASSLDRTIYF.

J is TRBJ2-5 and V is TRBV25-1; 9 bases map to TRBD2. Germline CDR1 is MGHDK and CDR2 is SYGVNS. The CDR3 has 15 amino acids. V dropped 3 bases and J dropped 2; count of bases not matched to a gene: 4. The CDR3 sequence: CASSDPAGGQETQYF. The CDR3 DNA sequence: TGTGCCAGCAGTGATCCAGCGGGGGGACAAGAGACCCAGTACTTC.

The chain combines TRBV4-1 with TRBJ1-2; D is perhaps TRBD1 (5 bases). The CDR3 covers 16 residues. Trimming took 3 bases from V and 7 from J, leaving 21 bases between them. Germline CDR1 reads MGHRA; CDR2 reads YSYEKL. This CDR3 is CASSHLSGTALSGYTF. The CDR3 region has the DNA TGCGCCAGCAGCCACCTATCCGGGACCGCCCTCTCTGGCTACACCTTC.